The sequence of this T cell receptor beta chain was determined in a study of cytotoxic CD8 clonotypes in ibrutinib-treated CLL. Around 2 micrograms of genomic DNA came from cryopreserved PBMCs for TCR beta libraries. Concerning this clone: What it binds is unknown.

Clones were read by immunoSEQ multiplex PCR, and TCRdb kept only the in-frame ones, dropping some. The sample carries 40,000 or so clones, approximately 48% recorded once. Study-level points and caveats: Few clonotypes were public, and these shrank or held steady under treatment. Clonality climbed at ibrutinib response, then dropped toward baseline at progression.

Germline V CDR1 and CDR2: MNHNY, SVGAGI (reference sequence). V was trimmed by 7 bases and J by 7 bases, leaving 17 bases between them. This CDR3 contains 14 residues. V gene TRBV6-6 combines with J gene TRBJ1-3, with TRBD1 as a possible D gene (5 bases). The sequencing here drew on PBMCs, taken before ibrutinib treatment. The TCR originated in a human donor with chronic lymphocytic leukemia. The CDR3 region is CASTRAQGRNTIYF. CDR3 coding DNA: TGTGCCAGCACCCGGGCCCAGGGAAGGAACACCATATATTTT.